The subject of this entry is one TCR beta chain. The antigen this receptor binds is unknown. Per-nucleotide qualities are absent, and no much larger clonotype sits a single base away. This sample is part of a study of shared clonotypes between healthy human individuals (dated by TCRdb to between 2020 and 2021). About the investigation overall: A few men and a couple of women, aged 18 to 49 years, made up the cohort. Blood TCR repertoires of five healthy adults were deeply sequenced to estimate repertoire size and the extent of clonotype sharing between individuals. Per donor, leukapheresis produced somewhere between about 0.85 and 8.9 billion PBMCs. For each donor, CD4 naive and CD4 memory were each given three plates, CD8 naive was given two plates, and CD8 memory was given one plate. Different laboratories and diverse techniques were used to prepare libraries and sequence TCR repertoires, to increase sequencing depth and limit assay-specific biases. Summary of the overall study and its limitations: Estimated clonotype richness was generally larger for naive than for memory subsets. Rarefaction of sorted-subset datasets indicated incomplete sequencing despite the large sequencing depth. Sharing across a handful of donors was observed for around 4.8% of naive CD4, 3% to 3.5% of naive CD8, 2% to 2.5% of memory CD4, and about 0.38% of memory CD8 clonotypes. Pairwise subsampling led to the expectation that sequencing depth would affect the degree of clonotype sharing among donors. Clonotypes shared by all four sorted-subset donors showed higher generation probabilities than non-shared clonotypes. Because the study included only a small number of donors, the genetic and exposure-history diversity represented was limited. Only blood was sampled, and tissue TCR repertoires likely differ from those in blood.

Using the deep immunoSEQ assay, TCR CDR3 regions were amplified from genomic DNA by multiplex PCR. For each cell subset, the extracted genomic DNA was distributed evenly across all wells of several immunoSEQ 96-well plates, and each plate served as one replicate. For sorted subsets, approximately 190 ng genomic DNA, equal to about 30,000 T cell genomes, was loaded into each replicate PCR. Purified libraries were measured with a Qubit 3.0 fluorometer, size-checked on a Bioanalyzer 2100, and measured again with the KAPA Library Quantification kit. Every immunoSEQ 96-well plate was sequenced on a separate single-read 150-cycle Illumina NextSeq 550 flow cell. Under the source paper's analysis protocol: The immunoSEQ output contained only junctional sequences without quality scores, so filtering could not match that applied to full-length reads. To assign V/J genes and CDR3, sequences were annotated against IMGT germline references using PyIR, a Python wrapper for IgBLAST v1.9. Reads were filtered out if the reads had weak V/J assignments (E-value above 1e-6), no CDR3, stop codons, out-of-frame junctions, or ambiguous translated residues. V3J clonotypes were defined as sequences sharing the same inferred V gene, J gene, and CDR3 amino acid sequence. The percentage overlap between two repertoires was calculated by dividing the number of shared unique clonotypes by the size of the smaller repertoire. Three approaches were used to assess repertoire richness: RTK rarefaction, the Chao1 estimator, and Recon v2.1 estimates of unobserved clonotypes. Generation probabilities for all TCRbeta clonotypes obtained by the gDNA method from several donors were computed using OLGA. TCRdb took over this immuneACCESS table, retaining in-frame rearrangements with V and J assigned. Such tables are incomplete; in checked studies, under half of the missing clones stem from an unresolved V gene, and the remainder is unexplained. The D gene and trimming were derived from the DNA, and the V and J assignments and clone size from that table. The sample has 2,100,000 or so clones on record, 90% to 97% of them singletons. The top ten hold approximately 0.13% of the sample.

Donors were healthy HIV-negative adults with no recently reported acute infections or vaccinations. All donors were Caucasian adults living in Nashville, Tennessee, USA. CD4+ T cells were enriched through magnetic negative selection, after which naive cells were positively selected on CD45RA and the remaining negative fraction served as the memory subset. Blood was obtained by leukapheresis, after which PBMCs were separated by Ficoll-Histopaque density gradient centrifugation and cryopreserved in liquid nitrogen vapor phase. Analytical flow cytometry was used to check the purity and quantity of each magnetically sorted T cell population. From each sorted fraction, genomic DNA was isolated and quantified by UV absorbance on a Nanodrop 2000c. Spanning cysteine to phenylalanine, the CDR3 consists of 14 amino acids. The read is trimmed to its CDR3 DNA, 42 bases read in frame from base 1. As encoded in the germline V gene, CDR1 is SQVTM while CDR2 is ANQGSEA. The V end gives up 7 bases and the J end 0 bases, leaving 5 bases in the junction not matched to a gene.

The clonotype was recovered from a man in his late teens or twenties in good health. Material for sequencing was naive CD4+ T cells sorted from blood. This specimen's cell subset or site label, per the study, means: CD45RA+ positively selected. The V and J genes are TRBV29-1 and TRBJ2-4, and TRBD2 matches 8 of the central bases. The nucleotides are TGCAGCGCTGGAGCGGGGGTAGCCAAAAACATTCAGTACTTC. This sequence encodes CSAGAGVAKNIQYF. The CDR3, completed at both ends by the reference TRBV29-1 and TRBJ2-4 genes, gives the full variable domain SAVISQKPSRDICQRGTSLTIQCQVDSQVTMMFWYRQQPGQSLTLIATANQGSEATYESGFVIDKFPISRPNLTFSTLTVSNMSPEDSSIYLCSAGAGVAKNIQYFGAGTRLSVL.